Here is one TCR beta chain with its context. These data belong to a study of blood T cell repertoires in COVID-19. Turning to the study itself: Sample material is recorded as cDNA or gDNA derived from T cells, B-cell-depleted T cells, or PBMCs.

In the study's own analysis: From reference gene primer amplification, estimates of nucleated cell counts were derived. Sequencing used immunoSEQ multiplex PCR; TCRdb keeps in-frame clones, though not all of them. That table is the source of V, J and clone size, and D and trimming were worked out from the DNA. Seen here are hundreds of thousands of clones, 85% observed once, and the top ten hold 18%. The TCR was taken from a man aged 40-55 years who had recovered from COVID-19. The sample taken for sequencing was PBMCs or T cells enriched from blood (not recorded which).

The CDR3 DNA reads TGTGCCAGCGGTGCTAGCGTGAGCTCCTACGAGCAGTACTTC. This gives the protein CASGASVSSYEQYF. The V call is TRBV7-2, the J call TRBJ2-7, with D possibly being TRBD2 (6 bases). Germline CDR1 SGHTA, CDR2 FQGNSA. The CDR3 covers 14 residues. Trimming removed 8 bases from V and 0 bases from J, with 14 bases in between.